A selection of T cell receptor beta chains follows, all from one sample in a study of vaccination and CD4 T cells after COVID-19. Each CDR3 protein gets one entry after TCRdb re-called the PCR reads with MiXCR. The table shows approximately 8,000 distinct CDR3 sequences, with less than 85% occurring only once. No antigen has been assigned to these receptors. The specimen was CD4+ T cells from blood, cultured in vitro. Every receptor here comes from a human donor who had recovered from COVID-19. The CDR3 runs from the conserved cysteine through the conserved F or W. The D gene is left open where the match is weak. The size field is filled for only some rows; it gives once, few, many or a size class.

v_call	clone_size	d_call	j_call	cdr3_nt	cdr3_aa
TRBV9	NA	TRBD2	TRBJ2-1	TGTGCCAGCGCCGCCGGGACTAGCGGGGGATACAATGAGCAGTTCTTC	CASAAGTSGGYNEQFF
TRBV4-1	NA	NA	TRBJ1-2	TGCGCCAGCAGCCAAGACAGTGCGGGGGTTAACTATGGCTACACCTTC	CASSQDSAGVNYGYTF
TRBV5-8	NA	NA	TRBJ1-1	TGTGCCAGCAGCCGCCACACTGAAGCTTTCTTT	CASSRHTEAFF
TRBV7-8	few	NA	TRBJ1-5	TGTGCCAGCAGCTTACCCGGGCGGTGGGATCAGCCCCAGCATTTT	CASSLPGRWDQPQHF
TRBV10-3	NA	TRBD1	TRBJ2-5	TGTGCCATCAGTGCCGGACAGGTCCAAGAGACCCAGTACTTC	CAISAGQVQETQYF
TRBV27	NA	TRBD1	TRBJ1-2	TGTGCCAGCAGTTCCCACGGGACAGTCCCAAACTATGGCTACACCTTC	CASSSHGTVPNYGYTF
TRBV7-9	NA	TRBD1	TRBJ1-2	TGTGCCAGCAGCTTATCAGTGGACAGGGAGGACACCTTC	CASSLSVDREDTF
TRBV7-2	few	NA	TRBJ1-2	TGTGCCAGCAGCTTAGCGAAATCCGGGTGGAACACCTTC	CASSLAKSGWNTF
TRBV7-9	few	NA	TRBJ2-7	TGTGCCAGCAAAAACCGAGGAAGCTACGAGCAGTACTTC	CASKNRGSYEQYF
TRBV7-3	NA	NA	TRBJ1-2	TGTGCCAGCAGCTCACCAGGACAGTTCAGGGGATATGGCTACACCTTC	CASSSPGQFRGYGYTF
TRBV19	NA	TRBD1	TRBJ1-1	TGTGCCAGTGCCGGAGCCTTCCGGGACAGGGGGCGAGCTGAAGCTTTCTTT	CASAGAFRDRGRAEAFF
TRBV21-1	NA	NA	TRBJ1-5	TGTGCCAGCAGCAAAGGCTACAGGACAGGGATTGGTCAGCCCCAGCATTTT	CASSKGYRTGIGQPQHF
TRBV15	few	TRBD1	TRBJ1-5	TGTGCCACCAGCAGATCGACAGGGGGAAGAGGCAATCAGCCCCAGCATTTT	CATSRSTGGRGNQPQHF
TRBV20-1	NA	TRBD1	TRBJ1-5	TGCAGTGCTAGATCCGGGACAGGGCCCCATCAGCCCCAGCATTTT	CSARSGTGPHQPQHF
TRBV7-9	NA	NA	TRBJ1-6	TGTGCCAGCAGCTTAGCGGGGTCGGGGAAGACGAATTCACCCCTCCACTTT	CASSLAGSGKTNSPLHF
TRBV15	NA	TRBD1	TRBJ1-1	TGTGCCACCAGCAGACCTAAGGGGGCCCCCGGGACACAGAATGAAGCTTTCTTT	CATSRPKGAPGTQNEAFF
TRBV18	NA	NA	TRBJ1-1	TGTGCCAGCTCACCAGACTCGTACCGTGAAGCTTTCTTT	CASSPDSYREAFF
TRBV12-3/TRBV12-4	NA	NA	TRBJ1-1	TGTGCCAGCAGTTTCGGGGGCCTGGGGGGCACTGAAGCTTTCTTT	CASSFGGLGGTEAFF
TRBV20-1	few	NA	TRBJ1-2	TGCAGTGCTAGAGATCCTCAGGCTACTGTCTATGGCTACACCTTC	CSARDPQATVYGYTF
TRBV20-1	NA	NA	TRBJ1-4	TGCAGTGCTCCCGAGGGTAATGAAAAACTGTTTTTT	CSAPEGNEKLFF
TRBV7-2	NA	NA	TRBJ2-1	TGTGCCAGCAGCTTCAGGGTTTTGAATGAGCAGTTCTTC	CASSFRVLNEQFF
TRBV18	NA	NA	TRBJ2-2	TGTGCCAGCTCTGCCGCGTGGACTGCGAACACCGGGGAGCTGTTTTTT	CASSAAWTANTGELFF
TRBV7-2	NA	TRBD1	TRBJ2-5	TGTGCCAGCAGCTTGGGGAGCGGGACAGGGGAAGAGACCCAGTACTTC	CASSLGSGTGEETQYF
TRBV10-3	NA	NA	TRBJ1-6	TGTGCCATCACTGAAACAGGGCTTAATTCACCCCTCCACTTT	CAITETGLNSPLHF
TRBV5-6	NA	NA	TRBJ1-6	TGTGCCAGCAGCCTACAGGGTGATTCACCCCTCCACTTT	CASSLQGDSPLHF
TRBV6-2/TRBV6-3	few	TRBD1	TRBJ1-2	TGTGCCAGCAGTCGACAGGGACAGGGTAAAAACTATGGCTACACCTTC	CASSRQGQGKNYGYTF
TRBV20-1	NA	NA	TRBJ2-3	TGCAGTGCTACGGGGAACACAGATACGCAGTATTTT	CSATGNTDTQYF
TRBV15	NA	NA	TRBJ1-2	TGTGCCACCAGCAGACCCCCAACGGTCGCCCTAAGTGGCTACACCTTC	CATSRPPTVALSGYTF
TRBV7-6	NA	TRBD2	TRBJ2-1	TGTGCCAGCGCCCAGGGAGCGGGGGTAAACAATGAGCAGTTCTTC	CASAQGAGVNNEQFF
TRBV29-1	NA	NA	TRBJ1-1	TGCAGCGTTGAGAAAGGGGCTGAAGCTTTCTTT	CSVEKGAEAFF
TRBV28	NA	NA	TRBJ1-6	TGTGCCAGCAGTCACCACACCGGACAGAACTATAATTCACCCCTCCACTTT	CASSHHTGQNYNSPLHF
TRBV11-3	NA	NA	TRBJ2-5	TGTGCCAGCAGCTCCGGGCCCCAAGAGACCCAGTACTTC	CASSSGPQETQYF
TRBV30	NA	NA	TRBJ1-2	TGTGCCTGGAGTGTACTCGACGGGCCAAGACGGGTCTATGGCTACACCTTC	CAWSVLDGPRRVYGYTF
TRBV20-1	NA	NA	TRBJ2-1	TGCAGTGCTAGAGATTTCCTAAAGGGGGGGGCTTACAATGAGCAGTTCTTC	CSARDFLKGGAYNEQFF
TRBV18	NA	NA	TRBJ1-2	TGTGCCAGCTCACCCACAGCCCGGGAGGCAGGCTACACCTTC	CASSPTAREAGYTF
TRBV20-1	NA	TRBD1	TRBJ2-5	TGCAGTGCTAGAGATTTGGGACAGGGGCAAGAGACCCAGTACTTC	CSARDLGQGQETQYF
TRBV7-2	NA	NA	TRBJ1-6	TGTGCCAGCAGCCCGGGGGCCTATAATTCACCCCTCCACTTT	CASSPGAYNSPLHF
TRBV2	few	NA	TRBJ1-6	TGTGCCAGCAGTGAAGCTCGGCAGGGCCTCCACTTT	CASSEARQGLHF
TRBV6-5	NA	TRBD2	TRBJ2-3	TGTGCCAGCAGTTTCCCTAGCGGACCCACAGATACGCAGTATTTT	CASSFPSGPTDTQYF
TRBV2	few	NA	TRBJ1-5	TGTGCCAGCAGCCAAGACATACTTTGGGGAGATCAGCCCCAGCATTTT	CASSQDILWGDQPQHF
TRBV5-1	NA	NA	TRBJ2-7	TGCGCCAGCAGCTTGGGAGGCGCCGGGACACACGAGCAGTACTTC	CASSLGGAGTHEQYF
TRBV20-1	NA	NA	TRBJ1-1	TGCAGTGCCCACGGGGGCCGGACAGACACTGAAGCTTTCTTT	CSAHGGRTDTEAFF
TRBV2	NA	NA	TRBJ1-1	TGTGCCAGCAGTGAAACACTGAACACTGAAGCTTTCTTT	CASSETLNTEAFF
TRBV2	few	NA	TRBJ2-7	TGTGCCAGCAGTAGTACCACAAGTCAAGGGGCCGAGCAGTACTTC	CASSSTTSQGAEQYF
TRBV5-1	NA	NA	TRBJ2-5	TGCGCCAGCAGCTTGGCGTCAGGAGAGACCCAGTACTTC	CASSLASGETQYF
TRBV12-3/TRBV12-4	NA	NA	TRBJ2-1	TGTGCCAGCACCGCCGGTGCGGGGGCCTTTCACAATGAGCAGTTCTTC	CASTAGAGAFHNEQFF
TRBV7-2	few	NA	TRBJ1-2	TGTGCCAGCAGCTCCGACAGGTTTAACTATGGCTACACCTTC	CASSSDRFNYGYTF
TRBV28	NA	TRBD1	TRBJ1-1	TGTGCCAGCACCCACAGGGGGGTGAACACTGAAGCTTTCTTT	CASTHRGVNTEAFF
TRBV30	few	TRBD1	TRBJ1-2	TGTGTCCTCCGCCCCAAGACAGGGGGCGTCTATGGCTACACCTTC	CVLRPKTGGVYGYTF
TRBV12-3/TRBV12-4	NA	TRBD2	TRBJ2-7	TGTGCCAGCAGCCTGGGGGGGACTAGCCCCTACGAGCAGTACTTC	CASSLGGTSPYEQYF
TRBV7-9	NA	TRBD2	TRBJ2-7	TGTGCCAGCAGCTTAGCTGGCACTAGCGGGGCCCACTTC	CASSLAGTSGAHF
TRBV15	NA	NA	TRBJ2-2	TGTGCCACCAGCATAGGGCAGGTCATGACCGGGGAGCTGTTTTTT	CATSIGQVMTGELFF
TRBV7-8	NA	TRBD1	TRBJ2-2	TGTGCCAGCAGCTCCGGGACAGGGACCCACGGGGAGCTGTTTTTT	CASSSGTGTHGELFF
TRBV19	NA	NA	TRBJ1-2	TGTGCCAGTAGTATAGCAGGGGCTCTTGGAGGCTACACCTTC	CASSIAGALGGYTF
TRBV7-8	NA	NA	TRBJ1-2	TGTGCCAGCAGCTTATCAGAGCAGTATGGCTACACCTTC	CASSLSEQYGYTF